This is a list of T cell receptor beta chains from one sample in a study of cytomegalovirus exposure and HLA in healthy donors. Clones were read by immunoSEQ multiplex PCR, and TCRdb kept only the in-frame ones, dropping some. The data show fewer than 40,000 clones, around 81% seen once. The sequencing sample was made of PBMCs. These receptors came from a middle-aged woman in good health and CMV-seronegative. Each CDR3 is given with its conserved first and last residue. Each record gives: V gene, J gene, D gene, clone size, CDR3 protein, CDR3 DNA. A D gene is named only where the DNA matches it firmly. For some rows the clone size is stated as once, few or many, or as a class when expanded; others skip it.

V: TRBV15; J: TRBJ1-1; D: NA; size: NA; CDR3: CATSSDGQKAFF; DNA: TGTGCCACCAGCAGCGACGGACAGAAAGCTTTCTTT
V: TRBV5-6; J: TRBJ1-2; D: NA; size: NA; CDR3: CASSPGDYGYTF; DNA: TGTGCCAGCAGCCCAGGGGACTATGGCTACACCTTC
V: TRBV2; J: TRBJ1-2; D: NA; size: once; CDR3: CASSEGTSYYGYTF; DNA: TGTGCCAGCAGTGAAGGGACAAGTTACTATGGCTACACCTTC
V: TRBV15; J: TRBJ1-1; D: NA; size: NA; CDR3: CATSRDQGYAFF; DNA: TGTGCCACCAGCAGAGATCAGGGATACGCTTTCTTT
V: TRBV4-1; J: TRBJ1-1; D: TRBD1; size: NA; CDR3: CASSQVQGGNTEAFF; DNA: TGCGCCAGCAGCCAAGTGCAGGGGGGAAACACTGAAGCTTTCTTT
V: TRBV10-3; J: TRBJ2-5; D: TRBD2; size: NA; CDR3: CAIRGTSGQETQYF; DNA: TGTGCCATCAGAGGGACTAGCGGACAAGAGACCCAGTACTTC
V: TRBV7-8; J: TRBJ1-1; D: TRBD1; size: once; CDR3: CASSLEQGPFEAFF; DNA: TGTGCCAGCAGCTTAGAACAGGGGCCTTTTGAAGCTTTCTTT
V: TRBV7-3; J: TRBJ2-7; D: NA; size: once; CDR3: CASSPGNAYEQYF; DNA: TGTGCCAGCAGCCCCGGGAACGCCTACGAGCAGTACTTC
V: TRBV4-1; J: TRBJ1-6; D: TRBD1; size: few; CDR3: CASSPRTGGGNSPLHF; DNA: TGCGCCAGCAGCCCGCGGACAGGGGGTGGTAATTCACCCCTCCACTTT
V: TRBV7-9; J: TRBJ2-3; D: TRBD2; size: NA; CDR3: CASSLGGGADTQYF; DNA: TGTGCCAGCAGCTTAGGGGGGGGTGCCGATACGCAGTATTTT
V: TRBV7-6; J: TRBJ1-6; D: TRBD1; size: few; CDR3: CASSLGTGDNSPLHF; DNA: TGTGCCAGCAGCTTAGGGACAGGGGATAATTCACCCCTCCACTTT
V: TRBV29-1; J: TRBJ1-2; D: TRBD1; size: NA; CDR3: CSLDRSSNTF; DNA: TGCAGTCTGGACAGGTCGAGTAACACCTTC
V: TRBV9; J: TRBJ2-2; D: TRBD2; size: once; CDR3: CASSVASGNTGELFF; DNA: TGTGCCAGCAGCGTGGCTAGCGGGAACACCGGGGAGCTGTTTTTT
V: TRBV19; J: TRBJ1-5; D: NA; size: NA; CDR3: CASSRTISNQPQHF; DNA: TGTGCCAGTTCTCGGACTATTAGCAATCAGCCCCAGCATTTT
V: TRBV6-5; J: TRBJ1-1; D: NA; size: NA; CDR3: CASSPPRPGTEAFF; DNA: TGTGCCAGCAGTCCACCCCGCCCAGGGACTGAAGCTTTCTTT
V: TRBV7-9; J: TRBJ1-1; D: NA; size: NA; CDR3: CASSLRGISNTEAFF; DNA: TGTGCCAGCAGCTTAAGAGGTATAAGTAACACTGAAGCTTTCTTT
V: TRBV7-9; J: TRBJ1-1; D: NA; size: NA; CDR3: CASSLVQGTEAFF; DNA: TGTGCCAGCAGCTTAGTGCAGGGCACTGAAGCTTTCTTT
V: TRBV5-4; J: TRBJ2-1; D: TRBD2; size: NA; CDR3: CASSQGLAGTSDEQFF; DNA: TGTGCCAGCAGCCAGGGACTAGCGGGGACCAGCGATGAGCAGTTCTTC
V: TRBV5-1; J: TRBJ2-1; D: NA; size: NA; CDR3: CASSLAGSGGGDEQFF; DNA: TGCGCCAGCAGCTTGGCCGGTTCGGGGGGCGGCGATGAGCAGTTCTTC
V: TRBV11-3; J: TRBJ2-2; D: NA; size: NA; CDR3: CASSSGTVNTGELFF; DNA: TGTGCCAGCAGCTCGGGGACTGTTAACACCGGGGAGCTGTTTTTT
V: TRBV27; J: TRBJ2-4; D: TRBD2; size: NA; CDR3: CASSARYSGGAVDIQYF; DNA: TGTGCCAGCAGTGCAAGATATAGCGGGGGGGCCGTGGACATTCAGTACTTC
V: TRBV5-6; J: TRBJ1-3; D: NA; size: NA; CDR3: CASSLRGIGNTIYF; DNA: TGTGCCAGCAGCTTGAGGGGGATTGGAAACACCATATATTTT
V: TRBV29-1; J: TRBJ1-2; D: TRBD1; size: NA; CDR3: CSVEDLSGTGDGYTF; DNA: TGCAGCGTTGAAGATCTGAGTGGGACAGGGGATGGCTACACCTTC
V: TRBV2; J: TRBJ1-1; D: TRBD1; size: NA; CDR3: CASSGGTGRFTEAFF; DNA: TGTGCCAGCAGTGGAGGGACAGGGCGTTTCACTGAAGCTTTCTTT
V: TRBV7-3; J: TRBJ2-5; D: NA; size: once; CDR3: CASSLNGDQETQYF; DNA: TGTGCCAGCAGCTTAAACGGGGACCAAGAGACCCAGTACTTC
V: TRBV28; J: TRBJ2-3; D: NA; size: NA; CDR3: CASQYPLSQSTDTQYF; DNA: TGTGCCAGCCAGTACCCCCTCTCACAGTCAACAGATACGCAGTATTTT
V: TRBV7-2; J: TRBJ1-1; D: NA; size: NA; CDR3: CASSPTPQGSEAFF; DNA: TGTGCCAGCAGCCCCACACCACAGGGATCTGAAGCTTTCTTT
V: TRBV7-9; J: TRBJ2-7; D: NA; size: NA; CDR3: CASQEAGYEQYF; DNA: TGTGCCAGCCAGGAGGCTGGTTACGAGCAGTACTTC
V: TRBV7-2; J: TRBJ1-4; D: NA; size: NA; CDR3: CASSFQGLTNEKLFF; DNA: TGTGCCAGCAGTTTCCAGGGTCTGACTAATGAAAAACTGTTTTTT
V: TRBV5-6; J: TRBJ2-3; D: NA; size: NA; CDR3: CASSQRGIDTQYF; DNA: TGTGCCAGCAGCCAGAGGGGGATAGATACGCAGTATTTT
V: TRBV7-2; J: TRBJ1-6; D: NA; size: NA; CDR3: CASSLGASANSPLHF; DNA: TGTGCCAGCAGCTTAGGGGCCTCCGCTAATTCACCCCTCCACTTT
V: TRBV5-1; J: TRBJ2-7; D: TRBD2; size: NA; CDR3: CASSHRTSGWSYEQYF; DNA: TGCGCCAGCAGCCACCGGACTAGCGGGTGGTCCTACGAGCAGTACTTC
V: TRBV9; J: TRBJ1-1; D: NA; size: NA; CDR3: CASSANPGNTEAFF; DNA: TGTGCCAGCAGCGCCAACCCAGGGAACACTGAAGCTTTCTTT
V: TRBV11-2; J: TRBJ1-6; D: NA; size: few; CDR3: CASSSLGGNSPLHF; DNA: TGTGCCAGCAGCTCGCTGGGAGGAAATTCACCCCTCCACTTT
V: TRBV12-5; J: TRBJ1-1; D: NA; size: NA; CDR3: CASGFAGAGTEAFF; DNA: TGTGCTAGTGGTTTTGCGGGGGCGGGCACTGAAGCTTTCTTT
V: TRBV27; J: TRBJ2-3; D: NA; size: NA; CDR3: CASSFWGLGSTDTQYF; DNA: TGTGCCAGCAGTTTTTGGGGACTCGGGAGCACAGATACGCAGTATTTT
V: TRBV2; J: TRBJ2-1; D: TRBD2; size: NA; CDR3: CASSSTGTSGVAYNEQFF; DNA: TGTGCCAGCAGTAGTACCGGGACTAGCGGGGTAGCCTACAATGAGCAGTTCTTC
V: TRBV5-6; J: TRBJ2-1; D: TRBD2; size: NA; CDR3: CASSFATSGTYNEQFF; DNA: TGTGCCAGCAGCTTCGCTACTAGCGGAACCTACAATGAGCAGTTCTTC
V: TRBV15; J: TRBJ1-2; D: NA; size: NA; CDR3: CATSTRSGDYGYTF; DNA: TGTGCCACCAGCACTCGGTCAGGGGACTATGGCTACACCTTC